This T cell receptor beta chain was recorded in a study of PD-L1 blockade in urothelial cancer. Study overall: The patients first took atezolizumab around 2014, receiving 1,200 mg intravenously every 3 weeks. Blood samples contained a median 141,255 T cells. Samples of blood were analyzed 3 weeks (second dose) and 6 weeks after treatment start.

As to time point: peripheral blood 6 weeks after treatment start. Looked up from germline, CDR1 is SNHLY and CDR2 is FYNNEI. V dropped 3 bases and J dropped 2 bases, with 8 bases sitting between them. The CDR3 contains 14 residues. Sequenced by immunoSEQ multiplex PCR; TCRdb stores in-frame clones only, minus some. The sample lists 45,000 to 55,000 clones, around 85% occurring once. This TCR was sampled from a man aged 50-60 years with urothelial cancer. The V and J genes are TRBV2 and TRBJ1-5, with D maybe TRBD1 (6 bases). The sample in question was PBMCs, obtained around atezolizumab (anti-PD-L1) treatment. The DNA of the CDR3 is TGTGCCAGCAGTGACAACAGGGGCAATCAGCCCCAGCATTTT. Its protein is CASSDNRGNQPQHF. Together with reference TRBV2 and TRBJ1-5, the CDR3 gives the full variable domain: EPEVTQTPSHQVTQMGQEVILRCVPISNHLYFYWYRQILGQKVEFLVSFYNNEISEKSEIFDDQFSVERPDGSNFTLKIRSTKLEDSAMYFCASSDNRGNQPQHFGDGTRLSIL.